Given below is one T cell receptor (beta chain) in context. Its antigen has not been determined. No qualities accompany the bases; no much larger clone lies one base away. Separate from the approximately 700-subject first cohort, the validation cohort of more than 90 subjects was the group to which the donors belonged. This sample is part of a study of cytomegalovirus exposure and HLA in healthy donors (dated by TCRdb to about 2017). Regarding the research as a whole: According to a later analysis, one platform produced both the 100 to 150 validation repertoires and the 670 or so repertoires of the first cohort. The study was designed to test whether signatures of past pathogen exposure could be identified by cataloging public T cell receptors. Along with the roughly 710-subject first cohort, a separate validation cohort of more than 90 different subjects was used. To predict cytomegalovirus infection status, the study brought together high-throughput TCR immunosequencing, statistical association of individual TCRs with disease status, and machine learning.

General study outcomes and caveats: Three of the identified cytomegalovirus-associated TCR beta chains were confirmed in vitro to be specific for cytomegalovirus antigens. In both the original and validation cohorts, the classifier was reported to diagnose cytomegalovirus status with high specificity and sensitivity. A later analysis had no HLA typing for the validation cohort, so co-occurrence there was scored across all 110 or so repertoires. The authors suggested that the approach could potentially be generalized to other disease states and immunological phenotypes. Subsequent analysis determined that TCRs grouped into clusters in the first cohort also showed a tendency toward co-occurrence across the 90 to 150 validation repertoires, and roughly 95% of cluster scores exceeded 0. In the study, around 150 TCR beta chains were listed as associated with cytomegalovirus. Most TCR sequences were seen in very few donors, while some public TCRs were found in many individuals.

Libraries were prepared through the immunoSEQ multiplex PCR assay. Turning to the authors' computational methods: A statistical classification framework was built for diagnosing cytomegalovirus status from the catalog of TCR beta chain sequences. TCRdb's version of the immuneACCESS table is confined to in-frame rearrangements and falls short of the full clone set. An unresolved V gene accounts for under half of the shortfall where checked; the remainder is of unknown origin. Clone size and the V and J calls come from that table; the DNA yielded D and trimming. Counted in this sample were under 150,000 clones; 84% of them appeared once. Of the sample, roughly 1.4% falls within the top ten clones. Looking up the germline V gene yields CDR1 MNHNS and CDR2 SASEGT. V lost 4 bases and J lost 7 bases; the stretch between them is 20 bases long. The cysteine opens and the phenylalanine closes a CDR3 of 15 amino acids. The only DNA kept is the CDR3, 45 bases in frame from the first base.

Material: PBMCs. This chain is built from TRBV6-1 and TRBJ2-7; perhaps TRBD2 is the D gene, with 7 bases matching. The sequence came from a woman in her thirties in good health and CMV-seronegative. The bases are TGTGCCAGCAGTGGTCGTCGAGGGGGGGACAAAGAGCAGTACTTC. It translates to CASSGRRGGDKEQYF.